Listed here are 12 T cell receptor beta chains from one sample, sequenced in a study of molecular identifiers for immune sequencing clone quantification. In TCRdb, the PCR reads were re-called with MiXCR into one record per CDR3 protein. The table lists approximately 680,000 distinct CDR3 sequences, 25% of them singletons. The sequenced sample consisted of naive CD8+ T cells from blood, with Jurkat cell RNA spiked in. As for subset: FACS-sorted CD8+CD4-CCR7+CD45RA+ naive T cells. The receptors derive from a human donor in good health. Some libraries in this study had Jurkat cell RNA spiked in.

This clonotype has a handful of counts. V is TRBV12-3 or TRBV12-4 and J is TRBJ2-7; TRBD1 matches 8 bases. V was clipped by 4 bases and J by 3 bases; unmatched bases: 5. The length of the CDR3 is 14 residues. The CDR3 region is CASSSDRDDYEQYF. The CDR3 DNA is TGTGCCAGCAGTTCGGACAGGGACGACTACGAGCAGTACTTC.

This clonotype was seen only a few times. Germline is not matched at one junction end, which may reflect a read error. The V gene is TRBV4-3, the J gene TRBJ1-6; D remains ambiguous. Germline V gene lookup returns CDR1 LGHNA and CDR2 YSLEER. The CDR3 runs 16 residues. Here the CDR3 reads CAGSQDGKGSSSPLHF. The CDR3 DNA sequence: TGCGCCGGCAGCCAAGATGGAAAAGGGAGTAGTTCACCCCTCCACTTT.

This clonotype occurred a few times. V is TRBV11-2 and J is TRBJ2-4, with D hard to call. The germline CDR1 and CDR2 sequences are SGHAT and FQNNGV. The V gene lost 5 bases and the J gene lost 0 bases, with 17 bases spanning the gap. The CDR3 sequence is 17 residues long. The CDR3 DNA follows: TGTGCCAGCAGCACCCCGACCGAGCGACTAGCCAAAAACATTCAGTACTTC. Its translation is CASSTPTERLAKNIQYF.

As to this clonotype: With a much larger clone just one base away, this may be a read error. The V call is TRBV18, the J call TRBJ2-3; D is unresolved. The CDR3 is made up of 14 amino acids. The germline gives CDR1 KGHSH, CDR2 LQKENI. CDR3: CTSSPDASTDTQYF. CDR3 DNA sequence: TGTACCAGCTCACCAGACGCTAGCACAGATACGCAGTATTTT.

This clonotype appeared a few times. This clone may be a read error of a much larger clone one base away. The chain uses TRBV7-9 and TRBJ2-3, with TRBD2 matching over 7 bases. The CDR3 extends over 17 amino acids. Trimming at V came to 7 bases and at J to 1 base, leaving 14 bases not matched to a gene. Germline CDR1 and CDR2: SEHNR and FQNEAQ (reference sequence). CDR3 residues: CASNSLAGDWGTDTQYF. For the CDR3, the DNA is TGTGCCAGCAACTCCCTGGCGGGGGATTGGGGCACAGATACGCAGTATTTT.

This chain joins TRBV6-5 and TRBJ2-1; 9 bases agree with TRBD1. Germline trimming cut 2 bases from V and 16 bases from J; bases unmatched to any gene: 3. Germline values: CDR1 MNHEY, CDR2 SVGAGI. CDR3 length: 11 residues. The CDR3 protein is CASSYGGQGFF. The CDR3 DNA is TGTGCCAGCAGTTACGGGGGACAGGGCTTCTTC.

In this sample, this clonotype turned up many times. The chain uses TRBV7-6 and TRBJ2-6; D ambiguous. The CDR3 is 18 amino acids. CDR1 and CDR2 (germline): SGHVS, FNYEAQ. With 0 bases removed from V and 1 base from J, the gap between germline ends came to 13 bases. The CDR3 sequence: CASSLAESSLSGANVLTF. CDR3 nucleotide sequence: TGTGCCAGCAGCTTAGCGGAGTCAAGCCTATCTGGGGCCAACGTCCTGACTTTC.

This clonotype occurred a few times. This chain joins TRBV15 and TRBJ2-3, with D tentatively TRBD1 (6 bases). The CDR3 loop spans 13 amino acids. Germline CDR1 LNHNV, CDR2 YYDKDF (reference sequence). The V and J ends lost 7 bases and 5 bases respectively, with 13 bases between them. CDR3 region: CATTGQLEDTQYF. DNA of the CDR3: TGTGCCACCACTGGACAGCTCGAAGATACGCAGTATTTT. Supplemented by reference TRBV15 and TRBJ2-3, the full variable domain reads DAMVIQNPRYQVTQFGKPVTLSCSQTLNHNVMYWYQQKSSQAPKLLFHYYDKDFNNEADTPDNFQSRRPNTSFCFLDIRSPGLGDTAMYLCATTGQLEDTQYFGPGTRLTVL.

The chain carries TRBV2 and TRBJ2-3; 8 nucleotides agree with TRBD1. CDR1 SNHLY and CDR2 FYNNEI come from the germline V gene. Germline trimming cut 7 bases from V and 4 bases from J; bases unmatched to any gene: 10. The CDR3 has 15 amino acids. The DNA of the CDR3 is TGTGCCAGCACCCGGCAGGGGGCCTCCGCAGATACGCAGTATTTT. As protein: CASTRQGASADTQYF.

J is TRBJ1-2 and V is TRBV4-3, with D tentatively TRBD1 (5 bases). The V gene lost 3 bases and the J gene lost 5 bases, with 19 bases spanning the gap. This CDR3 region has 16 residues. CDR1 and CDR2 from the germline V gene are LGHNA and YSLEER. The CDR3, as DNA: TGCGCCAGCAGCCATGAGCTCCTGACAGAGCTATATGGCTACACCTTC. Translated, it gives CASSHELLTELYGYTF.

In this sample, this clonotype turned up many times. The rearrangement links TRBV12-3 or TRBV12-4 to TRBJ1-1; D possibly corresponds to TRBD1 (5 bases). Trimming cost V 7 bases and J 3 bases, with 15 bases left between them. CDR3 length: 14 amino acids. The CDR3 nucleotides read TGTGCCAGCACCCGGGGGGGTACGGACACTGAAGCTTTCTTT. This encodes CASTRGGTDTEAFF.

Many counts were recorded for this clonotype. The rearrangement joins TRBV6-2 or TRBV6-3 to TRBJ2-7, with TRBD1 matching over 11 bases. CDR3 length: 14 amino acids. CDR1 MNHEY and CDR2 SVGEGT come from the germline V gene. After removal of 3 bases from V and 6 bases from J, the junction contained 4 bases not matched to a gene. The DNA of the CDR3 is TGTGCCAGCAGTTATGGGACAGGGGGAGGCGAGCAGTACTTC. Protein sequence: CASSYGTGGGEQYF.